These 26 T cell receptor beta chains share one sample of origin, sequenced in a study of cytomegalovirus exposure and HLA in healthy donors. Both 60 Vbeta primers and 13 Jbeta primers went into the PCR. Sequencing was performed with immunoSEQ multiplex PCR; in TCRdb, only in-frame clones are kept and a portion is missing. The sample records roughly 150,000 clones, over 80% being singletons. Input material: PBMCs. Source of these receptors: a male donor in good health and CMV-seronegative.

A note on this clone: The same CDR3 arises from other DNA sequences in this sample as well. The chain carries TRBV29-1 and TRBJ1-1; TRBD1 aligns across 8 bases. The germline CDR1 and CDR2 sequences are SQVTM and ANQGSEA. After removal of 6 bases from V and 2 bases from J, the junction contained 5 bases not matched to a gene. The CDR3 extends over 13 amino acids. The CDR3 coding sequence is TGCAGCGTGGCCACAGGGGGAAACACTGAAGCTTTCTTT. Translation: CSVATGGNTEAFF.

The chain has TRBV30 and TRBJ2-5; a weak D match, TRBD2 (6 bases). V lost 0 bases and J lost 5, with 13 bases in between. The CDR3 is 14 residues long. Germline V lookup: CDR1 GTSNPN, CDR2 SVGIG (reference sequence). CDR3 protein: CAWSVRGGFETQYF. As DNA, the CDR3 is TGTGCCTGGAGTGTACGTGGGGGGTTTGAGACCCAGTACTTC. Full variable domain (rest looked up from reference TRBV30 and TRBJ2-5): SQTIHQWPATLVQPVGSPLSLECTVEGTSNPNLYWYRQAAGRGLQLLFYSVGIGQISSEVPQNLSASRPQDRQFILSSKKLLLSDSGFYLCAWSVRGGFETQYFGPGTRLLVL.

CDR3 sequence: CASSVSTGGGSYNEQFF. CDR3 nucleotides: TGTGCCAGCAGCGTTTCGACAGGAGGCGGCTCCTACAATGAGCAGTTCTTC. The chain uses TRBV9 and TRBJ2-1; a possible D gene is TRBD1 (6 bases). The CDR3 sequence is 17 residues long. Per germline, CDR1 SGDLS and CDR2 YYNGEE. V was trimmed by 2 bases and J by 0 bases, leaving 15 bases between them.

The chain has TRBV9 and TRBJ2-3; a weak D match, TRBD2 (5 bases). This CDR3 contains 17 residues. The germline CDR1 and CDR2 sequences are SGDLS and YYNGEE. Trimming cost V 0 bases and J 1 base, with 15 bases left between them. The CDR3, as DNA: TGTGCCAGCAGCGTAGGAGGGAAAGTCGGAGGCACAGATACGCAGTATTTT. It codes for CASSVGGKVGGTDTQYF.

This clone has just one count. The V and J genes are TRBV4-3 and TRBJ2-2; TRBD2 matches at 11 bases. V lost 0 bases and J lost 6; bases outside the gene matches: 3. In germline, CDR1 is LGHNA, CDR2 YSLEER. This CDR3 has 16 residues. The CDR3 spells CASSQELAGGPGELFF. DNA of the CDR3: TGCGCCAGCAGCCAAGAGCTAGCGGGGGGCCCCGGGGAGCTGTTTTTT.

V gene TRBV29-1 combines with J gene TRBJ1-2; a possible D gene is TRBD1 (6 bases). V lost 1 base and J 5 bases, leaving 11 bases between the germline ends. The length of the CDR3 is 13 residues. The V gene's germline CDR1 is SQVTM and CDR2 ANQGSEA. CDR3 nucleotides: TGCAGCGTTGAAGGGACAGACTTATATGGCTACACCTTC. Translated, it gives CSVEGTDLYGYTF. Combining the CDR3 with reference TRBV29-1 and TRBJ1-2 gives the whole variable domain SAVISQKPSRDICQRGTSLTIQCQVDSQVTMMFWYRQQPGQSLTLIATANQGSEATYESGFVIDKFPISRPNLTFSTLTVSNMSPEDSSIYLCSVEGTDLYGYTFGSGTRLTVV.

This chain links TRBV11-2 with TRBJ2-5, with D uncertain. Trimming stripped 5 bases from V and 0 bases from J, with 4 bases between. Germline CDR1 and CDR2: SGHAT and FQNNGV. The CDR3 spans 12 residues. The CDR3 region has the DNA TGTGCCAGCAGCCCGTACCAAGAGACCCAGTACTTC. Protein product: CASSPYQETQYF.

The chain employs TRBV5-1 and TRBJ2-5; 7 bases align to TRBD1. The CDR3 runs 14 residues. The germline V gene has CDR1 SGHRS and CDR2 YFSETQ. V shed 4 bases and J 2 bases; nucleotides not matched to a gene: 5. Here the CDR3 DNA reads TGCGCCAGCAGCACTGGGACAGTGCAAGAGACCCAGTACTTC. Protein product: CASSTGTVQETQYF.

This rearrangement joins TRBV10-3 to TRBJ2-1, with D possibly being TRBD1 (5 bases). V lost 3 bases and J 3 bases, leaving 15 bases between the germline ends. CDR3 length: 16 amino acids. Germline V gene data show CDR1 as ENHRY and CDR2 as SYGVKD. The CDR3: CAISDPGRVIYNEQFF. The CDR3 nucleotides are TGTGCCATCAGTGATCCGGGCAGGGTGATCTACAATGAGCAGTTCTTC.

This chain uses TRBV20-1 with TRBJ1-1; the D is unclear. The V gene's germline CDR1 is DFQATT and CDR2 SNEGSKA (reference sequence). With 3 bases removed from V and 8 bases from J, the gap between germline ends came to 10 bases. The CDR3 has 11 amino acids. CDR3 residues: CSASQAIEAFF. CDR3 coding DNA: TGCAGTGCTAGTCAGGCGATAGAAGCTTTCTTT.

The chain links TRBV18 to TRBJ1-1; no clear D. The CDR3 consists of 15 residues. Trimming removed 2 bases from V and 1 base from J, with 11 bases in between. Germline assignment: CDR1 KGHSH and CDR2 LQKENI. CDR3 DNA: TGTGCCAGCTCACCATACCAGTGGCCGAACACTGAAGCTTTCTTT. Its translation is CASSPYQWPNTEAFF.

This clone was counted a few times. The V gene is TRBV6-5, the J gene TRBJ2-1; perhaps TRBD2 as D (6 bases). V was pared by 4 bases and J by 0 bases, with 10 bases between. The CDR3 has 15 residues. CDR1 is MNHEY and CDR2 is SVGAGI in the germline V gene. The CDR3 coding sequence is TGTGCCAGCAGTTCCGGGGGTAGCTCCTACAATGAGCAGTTCTTC. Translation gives CASSSGGSSYNEQFF.

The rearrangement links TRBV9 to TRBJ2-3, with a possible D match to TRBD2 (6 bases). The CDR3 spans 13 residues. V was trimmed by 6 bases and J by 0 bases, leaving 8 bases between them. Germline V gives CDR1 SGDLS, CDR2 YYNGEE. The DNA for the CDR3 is TGTGCCAGCACGGGGGTCAGCACAGATACGCAGTATTTT. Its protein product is CASTGVSTDTQYF.

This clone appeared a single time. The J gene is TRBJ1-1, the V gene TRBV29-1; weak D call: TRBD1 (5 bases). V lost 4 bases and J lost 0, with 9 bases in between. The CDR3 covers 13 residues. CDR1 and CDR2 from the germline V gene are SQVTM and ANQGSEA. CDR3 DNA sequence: TGCAGCGTTGCTAGGACACTGAACACTGAAGCTTTCTTT. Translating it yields CSVARTLNTEAFF.

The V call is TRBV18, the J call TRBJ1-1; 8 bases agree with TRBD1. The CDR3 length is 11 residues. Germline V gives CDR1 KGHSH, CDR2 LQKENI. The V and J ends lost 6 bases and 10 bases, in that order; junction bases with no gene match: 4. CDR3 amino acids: CASSRDRGAFF. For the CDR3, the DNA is TGTGCCAGCTCCCGCGACAGGGGAGCTTTCTTT.

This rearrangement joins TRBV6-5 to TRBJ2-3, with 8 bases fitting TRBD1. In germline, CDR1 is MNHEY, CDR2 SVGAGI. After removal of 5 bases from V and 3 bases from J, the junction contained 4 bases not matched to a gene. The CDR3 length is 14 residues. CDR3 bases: TGTGCCAGCAGTCTTCAGGGGGCAACAGATACGCAGTATTTT. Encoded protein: CASSLQGATDTQYF.

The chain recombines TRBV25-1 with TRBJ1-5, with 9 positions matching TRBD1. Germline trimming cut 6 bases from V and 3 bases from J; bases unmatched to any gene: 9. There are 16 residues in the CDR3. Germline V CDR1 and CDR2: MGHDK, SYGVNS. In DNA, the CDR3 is TGTGCCAGCAGCCCTCGGGGACAGGGATCCAATCAGCCCCAGCATTTT. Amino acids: CASSPRGQGSNQPQHF. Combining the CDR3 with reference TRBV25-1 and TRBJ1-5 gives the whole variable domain EADIYQTPRYLVIGTGKKITLECSQTMGHDKMYWYQQDPGMELHLIHYSYGVNSTEKGDLSSESTVSRIRTEHFPLTLESARPSHTSQYLCASSPRGQGSNQPQHFGDGTRLSIL.

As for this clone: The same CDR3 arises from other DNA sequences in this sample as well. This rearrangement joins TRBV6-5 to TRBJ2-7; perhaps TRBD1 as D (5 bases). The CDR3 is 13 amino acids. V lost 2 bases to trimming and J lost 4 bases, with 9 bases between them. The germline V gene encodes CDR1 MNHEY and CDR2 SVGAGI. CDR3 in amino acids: CASSYGRGYEQYF. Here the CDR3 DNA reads TGTGCCAGCAGTTACGGTAGGGGTTACGAGCAGTACTTC.

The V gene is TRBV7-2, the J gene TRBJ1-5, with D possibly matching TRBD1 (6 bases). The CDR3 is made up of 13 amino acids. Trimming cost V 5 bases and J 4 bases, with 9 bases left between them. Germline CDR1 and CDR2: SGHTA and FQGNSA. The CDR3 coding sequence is TGTGCCAGCAGCCGACAGGTTAATCAGCCCCAGCATTTT. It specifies CASSRQVNQPQHF. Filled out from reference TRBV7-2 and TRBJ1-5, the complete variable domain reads GAGVSQSPSNKVTEKGKDVELRCDPISGHTALYWYRQSLGQGLEFLIYFQGNSAPDKSGLPSDRFSAERTGGSVSTLTIQRTQQEDSAVYLCASSRQVNQPQHFGDGTRLSIL.

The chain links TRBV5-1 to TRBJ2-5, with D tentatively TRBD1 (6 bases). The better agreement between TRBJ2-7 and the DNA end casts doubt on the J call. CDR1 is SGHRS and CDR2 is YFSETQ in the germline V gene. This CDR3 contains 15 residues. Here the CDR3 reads CASSLAPGHLYEQYF. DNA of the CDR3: TGCGCCAGCAGCTTGGCCCCGGGACACTTATACGAGCAGTACTTC.

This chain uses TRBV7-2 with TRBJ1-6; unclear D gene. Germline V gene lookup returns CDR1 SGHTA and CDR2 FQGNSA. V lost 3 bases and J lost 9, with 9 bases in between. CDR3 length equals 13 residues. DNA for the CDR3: TGTGCCAGCAGCTTGACTGTCCTTTCACCCCTCCACTTT. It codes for CASSLTVLSPLHF.

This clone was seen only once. CDR3 sequence reads: CASSLRGARGGETQYF. The CDR3 DNA follows: TGTGCCAGCAGCTTACGGGGGGCCAGGGGCGGAGAGACCCAGTACTTC. The chain recombines TRBV7-6 with TRBJ2-5; possibly TRBD2 for D (7 bases). The CDR3 totals 16 residues. The V end lost 2 bases, the J end lost 4 bases, and 17 bases lay between the germline ends. Germline V gene sequence: CDR1 SGHVS, CDR2 FNYEAQ. Full variable domain (remainder filled in from reference TRBV7-6 and TRBJ2-5): GAGVSQSPRYKVTKRGQDVALRCDPISGHVSLYWYRQALGQGPEFLTYFNYEAQQDKSGLPNDRFSAERPEGSISTLTIQRTEQRDSAMYRCASSLRGARGGETQYFGPGTRLLVL.

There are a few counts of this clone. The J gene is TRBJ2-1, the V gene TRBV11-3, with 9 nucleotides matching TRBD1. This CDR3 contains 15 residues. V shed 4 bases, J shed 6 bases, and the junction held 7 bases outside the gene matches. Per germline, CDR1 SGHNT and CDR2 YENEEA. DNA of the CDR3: TGTGCCAGCAGCTCCGGACAGGGGCCGGCCAATGAGCAGTTCTTC. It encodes CASSSGQGPANEQFF.

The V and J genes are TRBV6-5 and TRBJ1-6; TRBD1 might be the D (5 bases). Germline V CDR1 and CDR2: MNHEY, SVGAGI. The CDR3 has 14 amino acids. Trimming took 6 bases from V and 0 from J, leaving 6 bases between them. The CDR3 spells CASSRVSYNSPLHF. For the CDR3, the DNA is TGTGCCAGCAGCAGGGTCTCCTATAATTCACCCCTCCACTTT.

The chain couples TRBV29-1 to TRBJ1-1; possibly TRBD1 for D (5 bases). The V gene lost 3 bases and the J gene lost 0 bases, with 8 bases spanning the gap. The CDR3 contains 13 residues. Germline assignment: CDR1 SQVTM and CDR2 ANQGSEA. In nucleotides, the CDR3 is TGCAGCGTTGACAGGGCCATGAACACTGAAGCTTTCTTT. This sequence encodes CSVDRAMNTEAFF.

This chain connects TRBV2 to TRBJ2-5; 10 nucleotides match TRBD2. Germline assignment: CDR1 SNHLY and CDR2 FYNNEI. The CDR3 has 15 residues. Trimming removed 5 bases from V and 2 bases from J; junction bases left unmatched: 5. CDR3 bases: TGTGCCAGCAGTCCTACTAGCGGGGTTCAAGAGACCCAGTACTTC. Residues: CASSPTSGVQETQYF.